The source of this T cell receptor beta chain is a study of cytomegalovirus exposure and HLA in healthy donors (dated by TCRdb to about 2017). Looking at the study overall: According to an earlier analysis of 587 of the donors, 150 million to 200 million T cells yielded 90 million to 140 million unique TCR beta sequences and about 300 Gb of sequence data. The number of donors typed differed by locus, with roughly 620-640 for A, B, C, DRB1 and DQB1, about 500 for DQA1, approximately 570 for DPA1, and about 450 for DPB1. Using immunosequencing, the study profiled T cell repertoires from around 670 subjects and related those repertoires to cytomegalovirus serostatus. In the later analysis, no new phenotypic data were used to find candidate immune exposures; instead, reliance was placed on TCR beta sequences and their occurrence across donors. The study aimed to test whether cataloging public T cell receptors could reveal signatures of past pathogen exposure. Among the roughly 400 genotyped donors, under 90% belonged to the genetic ancestry cluster associated with self-reported Caucasian donors. Alongside the repertoire data, information on donor age, sex, ethnicity and CMV serostatus was compiled. A later analysis re-analyzed previously published TCR beta repertoires from approximately 700 donors and added high-resolution HLA genotyping to study TCR occurrence patterns. An early release that covered approximately 600 HLA-typed donors contained about 300 gigabases of sequencing data and about 93 million unique TCR sequences. Four or five DR-DQ haplotypes were handled as single units for association and clustering, since linkage in the cohort was strong. A separate validation cohort of 100 to 150 different subjects was used in addition to the roughly 700-subject first cohort. In an earlier analysis of 550 to 700 of the donors, high-throughput TCR beta sequencing was used to judge whether each TCR beta V gene segment behaved as functional or pseudogenic. HLA typing covered class I and class II loci at four-digit resolution. The study combined high-throughput TCR immunosequencing, statistical association of individual TCRs with disease status, and machine learning to predict cytomegalovirus infection status. Every discovery cohort repertoire had been produced on one sequencing platform. Genome-wide SNP genotypes for about three fifths of the roughly 670 donors were used in a later genetic analysis, which treated that subset as a discovery cohort. Among roughly 400 genotyped donors of the cohort, an average of approximately 220,000 unique TCR beta nucleotide sequences was sequenced per donor, of which 15% to 20% were non-productive.

A note on this clone: The target of this receptor is not known. No per-base quality is available; no much larger clone lies one base away.

V trim: 2 bases; J trim: 1 base; unmatched bases: 2. From its cysteine to its phenylalanine, the CDR3 spans 15 amino acids. Only the CDR3 portion is preserved as DNA: 45 bases, with reading frame beginning at the first base. The germline V gene specifies ENHRY as CDR1 and SYGVKD as CDR2. Libraries were prepared through the immunoSEQ multiplex PCR assay. For the multiplex PCR, a mixture combining 60 forward primers for TCR Vbeta segments and 13 reverse primers for TCR Jbeta segments was used. Amplification of the CDR3 region of rearranged TCR beta genes was performed with a multiplex PCR assay on genomic DNA. On the Illumina HiSeq System, the amplified TCR beta libraries were sequenced as 87-base-pair reads. The authors' analysis ran thus. In a later analysis, some 80 million unique TCR beta chains were counted across the approximately 640 repertoires, and approximately 11 million of these chains were shared by at least two donors. Raw reads were error-corrected and collapsed into unique sequences with a nearest-neighbor algorithm that merged closely related sequences to remove PCR and sequencing errors. To assign V, D and J gene segments, CDR3 sequences were aligned to IMGT reference sequences. For a sequence to be retained, a match of at least six nucleotides was required to both a V gene segment and a J gene segment. A rearrangement counted as productive if the CDR3 had no stop codons and remained in frame with V and J, and every other rearrangement counted as non-productive. Following IMGT convention, CDR3 was defined as the stretch from the second conserved V-encoded cysteine to the conserved J-encoded phenylalanine. The earlier analysis of about 590 of the donors excluded sequences that lacked an unambiguous match to a single V gene segment. In an earlier analysis of 500 to 750 of the donors, V segments were called functional above 56.7% productive rearrangements and were called segregating when the between-donor standard deviation exceeded 5%. A statistical classification framework was developed to diagnose cytomegalovirus status using the catalog of TCR beta chain sequences. In a later analysis, V and J genes were assigned by comparing TCR nucleotide sequences against IMGT/GENE-DB human TR gene sequences. The TCRdist pipeline was used in a later analysis to assign CDR3 sequences and most-parsimonious VDJ recombination scenarios. In a later analysis, each TCR beta chain was defined by its CDR3 amino acid sequence together with its V-gene family, and reads without a unique V-gene family were excluded. In a later analysis, around 600 highly shared, low-generation-probability nucleotide sequences were removed to address suspected cross-contamination and a sequencing artifact. A later analysis calculated a clonal expansion index for each public chain from normalized within-repertoire ranks of inferred template counts. A later analysis computed generation probabilities with a VDJ recombination model fitted to out-of-frame rearrangements, and checked the results against IGoR. A later analysis scored TCR-TCR, TCR-HLA and TCR-CMV co-occurrence with hypergeometric tests, applying a repertoire-size bias correction to TCR pairs. False discovery rates were estimated in a later analysis by permuting HLA or CMV assignments 20 times. In a later analysis, co-occurring TCRs were grouped using DBSCAN, with TCRdist sequence similarity added in when clustering inside HLA-allele-positive subsets. Repertoires with fewer than 30,000 or more than 120,000 public chains were left out of co-occurrence clustering, as were several repertoires with anomalous nucleotide sharing. Sourced from immuneACCESS, this table was stored by TCRdb with only in-frame sequences that have V and J called. A share of the clones is absent; for the studies checked, an unresolved V gene accounts for under half, and the remainder has no known explanation. V, J and clone size derive from that table, while D and trimming were established from the DNA sequence. This sample has some 190,000 clones in its table, and more than 60% of those were observed once. The biggest ten clones account for approximately 2% of the sample.

The cohort was made up of roughly 670 healthy bone marrow donors. At the time of sampling, every cohort member was nominally healthy, though immune exposures that went unrecorded were likely present. The donor tested CMV seropositive, placing the donor among the 310 or so seropositive members of the cohort. A peripheral blood sample was collected from each donor, and TCR beta sequencing was performed on peripheral blood mononuclear cells. Genomic DNA extraction from the blood cell samples was performed with the Qiagen DNeasy Blood Extraction Kit. The paper as a whole reports these results and caveats: Broadly in line with IMGT annotations, most TCR beta V segments showed up in productive rearrangements about 87% or about 30% of the time in an earlier analysis of several hundred of the donors. In both the original and validation cohorts, the classifier was reported to diagnose cytomegalovirus status with high specificity and sensitivity. Presence/absence analyses assumed roughly uniform sequencing depth across donors, an assumption that may not hold. At a false discovery rate of 0.05, a later analysis linked 16,951 TCR beta sequences to specific HLA alleles. Because HLA typing was missing for some donors at each locus, association tests included only the typed subset. Linkage disequilibrium might explain the correlated functional status among segregating V segments, but an unknown experimental factor could not be ruled out. In a later genetic analysis, a missense DCLRE1C variant was associated with V-gene and J-gene trimming of TCR beta chains, and the association was replicated in an independent cohort. In a later analysis, HLA-associated TCR beta chains showed more clonal expansion and lower generation probabilities than non-associated chains that were equally common. A later analysis found that TCR association rates varied across HLA loci, with DRB1 alleles showing the most associated TCRs and HLA-C alleles the fewest. According to a later analysis, most CMV-associated TCR beta chains appeared to be HLA-restricted, and the HLA associations seemed to be driven largely by CMV exposure. When HLA alleles, especially DR and DQ, strongly co-occurred, attributing TCR associations to individual alleles was difficult. Several of the top co-occurrence clusters appeared to be linked to parvovirus B19, influenza, CMV and Epstein-Barr virus, according to a later analysis. A group of highly shared sequence variants was considered likely to be a technical artifact of the sequencing pipeline. A further reported finding was that TCR beta sequences accurately predicted the HLA-A and HLA-B alleles for most subjects in the first cohort. Most TCR sequences were seen in very few donors, while some public TCRs were found in many individuals. In a later genetic analysis, fewer N-insertions in productive TCRs were reported among donors in an Asian-associated ancestry cluster than the approximately 630-donor mean. Because the 87-base-pair reads could not distinguish some IMGT-functional V segments, including TRBV6-2 and TRBV6-3, those segments were excluded. It was suggested by the authors that the approach could potentially be generalized to other disease states and immunological phenotypes. The only immune exposure information available for the cohort was CMV serostatus. A few of the identified cytomegalovirus-associated TCR beta chains were confirmed in vitro to be specific for cytomegalovirus antigens. This cohort had only TCR beta chains sequenced, and the lack of alpha or paired-chain data limited which features could be detected. The study gave a list of about 150 TCR beta chains associated with cytomegalovirus. The earlier analysis of some 540 of the donors excluded around 17 rarely observed V segments, including chromosome 9 orphons, because counts were too low.

What was sequenced was PBMCs. In this chain, TRBV10-3 is recombined with TRBJ2-1, with TRBD1 matching 7 junction bases. This TCR was recovered from a young woman in good health and CMV-seropositive. The sequenced DNA is TGTGCCATCAGTGAGGGGACAGCTTCCTACAATGAGCAGTTCTTC. It encodes CAISEGTASYNEQFF.